This paragraph reports one T cell receptor beta chain. This sample stems from a study of blood T cell repertoires in COVID-19. Only in-frame clones appear in the TCRdb table, and some are missing; sequencing was by immunoSEQ multiplex PCR. This sample has roughly 340,000 clones, with approximately 89% found just once. CDR3 size: 13 residues. The V end lost 2 bases, the J end lost 6 bases, and 11 bases lay between the germline ends. The sequence was obtained from a young woman who had recovered from COVID-19. J is TRBJ2-7 and V is TRBV12-3 or TRBV12-4; the D gene is possibly TRBD2 (5 bases). Sequencing was performed on peripheral blood. This CDR3 reads CASSLSPAGEQYV. CDR3 sequence (DNA): TGTGCCAGCAGTTTAAGTCCGGCGGGCGAGCAGTACGTC.